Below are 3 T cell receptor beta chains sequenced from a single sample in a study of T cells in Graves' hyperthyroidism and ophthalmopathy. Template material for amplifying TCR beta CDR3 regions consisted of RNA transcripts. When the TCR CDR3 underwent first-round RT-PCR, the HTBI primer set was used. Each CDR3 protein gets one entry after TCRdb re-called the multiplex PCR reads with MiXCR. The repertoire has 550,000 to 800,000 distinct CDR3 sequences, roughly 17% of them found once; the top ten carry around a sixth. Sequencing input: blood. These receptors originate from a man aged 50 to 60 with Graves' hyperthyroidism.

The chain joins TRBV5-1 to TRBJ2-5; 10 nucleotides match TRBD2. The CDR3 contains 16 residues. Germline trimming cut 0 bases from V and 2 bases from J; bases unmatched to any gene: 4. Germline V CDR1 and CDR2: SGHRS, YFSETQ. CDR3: CASSLAPSGSQETQYF. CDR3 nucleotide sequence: TGCGCCAGCAGCTTGGCGCCTAGCGGGAGTCAAGAGACCCAGTACTTC.

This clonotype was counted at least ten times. CDR3 sequence reads: CASRPGGSYGYTF. The CDR3 nucleotides read TGTGCCAGCAGACCGGGTGGAAGCTATGGCTACACCTTC. V is TRBV27 and J is TRBJ1-2; D is uncertain. V gave up 6 bases and J gave up 4 bases, with 12 bases separating them. The CDR3 runs to 13 residues. The germline V gene encodes CDR1 MNHEY and CDR2 SMNVEV (reference sequence).

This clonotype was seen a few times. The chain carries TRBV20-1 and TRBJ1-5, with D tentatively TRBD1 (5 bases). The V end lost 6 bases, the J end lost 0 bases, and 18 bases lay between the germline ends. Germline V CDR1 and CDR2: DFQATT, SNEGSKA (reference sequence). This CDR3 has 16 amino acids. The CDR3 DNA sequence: TGCAGTGCAATCGTTGGGACGGCAAATAGCAATCAGCCCCAGCATTTT. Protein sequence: CSAIVGTANSNQPQHF.